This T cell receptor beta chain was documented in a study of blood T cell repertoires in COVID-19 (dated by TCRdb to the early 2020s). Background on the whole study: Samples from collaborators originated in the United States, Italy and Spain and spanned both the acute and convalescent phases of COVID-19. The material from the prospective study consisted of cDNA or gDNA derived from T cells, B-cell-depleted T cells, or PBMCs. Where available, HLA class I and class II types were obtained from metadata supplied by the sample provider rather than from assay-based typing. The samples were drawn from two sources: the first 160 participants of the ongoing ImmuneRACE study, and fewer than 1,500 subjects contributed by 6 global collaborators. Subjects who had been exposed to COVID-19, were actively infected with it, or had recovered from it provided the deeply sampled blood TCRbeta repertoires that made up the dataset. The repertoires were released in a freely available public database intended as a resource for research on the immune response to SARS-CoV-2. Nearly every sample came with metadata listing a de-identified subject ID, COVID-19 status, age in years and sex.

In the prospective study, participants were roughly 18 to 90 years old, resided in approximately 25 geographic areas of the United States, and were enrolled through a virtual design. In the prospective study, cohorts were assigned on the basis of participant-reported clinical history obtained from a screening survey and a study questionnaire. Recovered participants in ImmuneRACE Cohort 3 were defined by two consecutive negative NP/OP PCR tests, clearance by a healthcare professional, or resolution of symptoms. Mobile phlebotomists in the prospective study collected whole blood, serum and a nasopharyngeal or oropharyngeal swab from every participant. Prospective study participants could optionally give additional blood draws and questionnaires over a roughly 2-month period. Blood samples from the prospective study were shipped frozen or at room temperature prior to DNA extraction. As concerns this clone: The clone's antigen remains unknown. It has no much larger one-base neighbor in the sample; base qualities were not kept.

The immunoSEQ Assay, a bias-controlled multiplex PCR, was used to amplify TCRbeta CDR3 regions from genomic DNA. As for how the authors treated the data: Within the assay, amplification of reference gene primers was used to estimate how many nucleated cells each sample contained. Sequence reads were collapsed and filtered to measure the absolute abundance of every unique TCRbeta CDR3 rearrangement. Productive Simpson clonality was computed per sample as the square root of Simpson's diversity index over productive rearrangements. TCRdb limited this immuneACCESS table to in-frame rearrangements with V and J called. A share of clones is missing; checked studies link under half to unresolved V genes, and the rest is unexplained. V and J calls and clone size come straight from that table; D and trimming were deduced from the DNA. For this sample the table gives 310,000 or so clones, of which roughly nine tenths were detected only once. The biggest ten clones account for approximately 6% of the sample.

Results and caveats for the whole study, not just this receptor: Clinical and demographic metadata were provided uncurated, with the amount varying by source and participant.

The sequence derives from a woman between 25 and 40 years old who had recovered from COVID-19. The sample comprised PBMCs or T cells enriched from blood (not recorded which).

CDR3 protein: CASSQDWGTANTEAFF. At the DNA level, the sequence is TGTGCCAGCAGCCAAGATTGGGGGACAGCGAACACTGAAGCTTTCTTT. The rearranged chain carries TRBV3-1 (or the pseudogene TRBV3-2) and TRBJ1-1; TRBD1 fits 7 bases in the junction. Looking up the germline V gene (reference sequence) yields CDR1 LGHDT and CDR2 YNNKEL. V loses 0 bases at its end and J loses 1 base; junction bases beyond the gene matches: 5. The CDR3, from cysteine to phenylalanine, totals 16 residues. The retained sequence is limited to the CDR3, 48 bases, with the frame set at the first base.